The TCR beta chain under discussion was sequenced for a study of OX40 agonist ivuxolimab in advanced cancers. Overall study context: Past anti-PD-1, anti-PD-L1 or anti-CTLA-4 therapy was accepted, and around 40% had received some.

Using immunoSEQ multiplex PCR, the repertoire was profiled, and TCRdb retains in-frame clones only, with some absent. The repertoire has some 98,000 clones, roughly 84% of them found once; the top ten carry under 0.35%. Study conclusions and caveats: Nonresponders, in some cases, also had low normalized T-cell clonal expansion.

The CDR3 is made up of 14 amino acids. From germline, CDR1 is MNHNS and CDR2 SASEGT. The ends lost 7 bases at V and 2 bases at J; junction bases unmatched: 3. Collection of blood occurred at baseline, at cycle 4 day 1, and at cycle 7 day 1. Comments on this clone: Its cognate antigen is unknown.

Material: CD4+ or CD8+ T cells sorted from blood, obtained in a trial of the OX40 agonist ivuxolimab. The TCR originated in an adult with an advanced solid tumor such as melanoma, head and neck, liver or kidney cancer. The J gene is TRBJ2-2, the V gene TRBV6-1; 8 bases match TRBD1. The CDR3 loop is CASIGTGNTGELFF. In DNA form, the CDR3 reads TGTGCCAGCATTGGGACAGGAAACACCGGGGAGCTGTTTTTT.